Listed below are T cell receptor beta chains from one sample, sequenced in a study of beta chain features in type 1 diabetes. Clones were read by immunoSEQ multiplex PCR, and TCRdb kept only the in-frame ones, dropping some. The profile shows hundreds of thousands of clones, approximately 9.9% of them singletons. Sample: naive CD4+ T cells from blood. Every receptor here comes from a woman aged 25 to 39 in good health. Both conserved end residues are part of each CDR3. The order of the fields is clone size, D gene, J gene, V gene, CDR3 DNA, CDR3 protein. D genes are given only for firm matches. Size is stated for part of the rows, as once, few or many counts, or as a class when the clone is expanded.

abundance: few
d_gene: TRBD2
j_gene: TRBJ2-1
v_gene: TRBV28
CDR3nt: TGTGCCAGCAGTTTGGCTGGGGCTAGCGGGAGTGATGAGCAGTTCTTC
CDR3aa: CASSLAGASGSDEQFF

abundance: few
d_gene: -
j_gene: TRBJ1-2
v_gene: TRBV7-6
CDR3nt: TGTGCCAGCAGCTTAAAAGCTACGGGAGACTATGGCTACACCTTC
CDR3aa: CASSLKATGDYGYTF

abundance: few
d_gene: TRBD2
j_gene: TRBJ2-1
v_gene: TRBV2
CDR3nt: TGTGCCAGCAAAGCGGGACTCTACAATGAGCAGTTCTTC
CDR3aa: CASKAGLYNEQFF

abundance: once
d_gene: -
j_gene: TRBJ2-7
v_gene: TRBV27
CDR3nt: TGTGCCAGCAGCCGGGACTCTCTACTATACGAGCAGTACTTC
CDR3aa: CASSRDSLLYEQYF

abundance: few
d_gene: TRBD1
j_gene: TRBJ1-1
v_gene: TRBV11-2
CDR3nt: TGTGCCAGCAGCTTACAGGGGGACAACACTGAAGCTTTCTTT
CDR3aa: CASSLQGDNTEAFF

abundance: few
d_gene: -
j_gene: TRBJ1-2
v_gene: TRBV28
CDR3nt: TGTGCCAGCAGAGCCCCAGCAGGTGGGGGCGGCTACACCTTC
CDR3aa: CASRAPAGGGGYTF

abundance: few
d_gene: TRBD2
j_gene: TRBJ2-1
v_gene: TRBV4-3
CDR3nt: TGCGCCAGCAGCCAACTTGCCCCGGGACTAGCGGGCAGTGAGCAGTTCTTC
CDR3aa: CASSQLAPGLAGSEQFF

abundance: -
d_gene: TRBD1
j_gene: TRBJ1-2
v_gene: TRBV19
CDR3nt: TGTGCCAGTAACCCGAGCCGGGACAGGGACTTCTATGGCTACACCTTC
CDR3aa: CASNPSRDRDFYGYTF

abundance: few
d_gene: -
j_gene: TRBJ2-7
v_gene: TRBV18
CDR3nt: TGTGCCAGCTCACCGTTGGACAAGGGGTCCGAGCAGTACTTC
CDR3aa: CASSPLDKGSEQYF

abundance: -
d_gene: -
j_gene: TRBJ2-1
v_gene: TRBV9
CDR3nt: TGTGCCAGCAGCCCAATGAGGGTGAATGAGCAGTTCTTC
CDR3aa: CASSPMRVNEQFF

abundance: few
d_gene: -
j_gene: TRBJ2-5
v_gene: TRBV28
CDR3nt: TGTGCCAGCGGTAGGACTGCGCAAGTAGAGACCCAGTACTTC
CDR3aa: CASGRTAQVETQYF

abundance: -
d_gene: -
j_gene: TRBJ2-7
v_gene: TRBV11-2
CDR3nt: TGTGCCAGCAGCCTGGACTGGGTATTGGTTAAAGAGCAGTACTTC
CDR3aa: CASSLDWVLVKEQYF

abundance: -
d_gene: TRBD2
j_gene: TRBJ2-1
v_gene: TRBV7-2
CDR3nt: TGTGCCAGCAGCTTAGCTAGCGGGAGGACCGATGAGCAGTTCTTC
CDR3aa: CASSLASGRTDEQFF

abundance: -
d_gene: -
j_gene: TRBJ2-5
v_gene: TRBV7-2
CDR3nt: TGTGCCAGCACCAAGCGGGACCAAGAGACCCAGTACTTC
CDR3aa: CASTKRDQETQYF

abundance: few
d_gene: TRBD2
j_gene: TRBJ2-3
v_gene: TRBV29-1
CDR3nt: TGCAGCGTTGAACTAGCGGGAGATGGGGGCACAGATACGCAGTATTTT
CDR3aa: CSVELAGDGGTDTQYF

abundance: -
d_gene: TRBD2
j_gene: TRBJ2-5
v_gene: TRBV5-1
CDR3nt: TGCGCCAGCACAGCCTCCCCGGGGGGTGAGACCCAGTACTTC
CDR3aa: CASTASPGGETQYF

abundance: few
d_gene: -
j_gene: TRBJ2-5
v_gene: TRBV27
CDR3nt: TGTGCCAGCAGTCCCTATTCTAGAGACGAGACCCAGTACTTC
CDR3aa: CASSPYSRDETQYF

abundance: few
d_gene: TRBD1
j_gene: TRBJ2-1
v_gene: TRBV25-1
CDR3nt: TGTGCCAGCGGCTACCGGGACAGGGATTACAATGAGCAGTTCTTC
CDR3aa: CASGYRDRDYNEQFF

abundance: few
d_gene: -
j_gene: TRBJ2-3
v_gene: TRBV6-5
CDR3nt: TGTGCCAGCAGTATAAGGAGGGCCGCAGATACGCAGTATTTT
CDR3aa: CASSIRRAADTQYF

abundance: few
d_gene: -
j_gene: TRBJ2-1
v_gene: TRBV6-4
CDR3nt: TGTGCCAGCAGTGACTCGGTCAGCTCCTACAATGAGCAGTTCTTC
CDR3aa: CASSDSVSSYNEQFF

abundance: few
d_gene: TRBD1
j_gene: TRBJ1-1
v_gene: TRBV6-4
CDR3nt: TGTGCCAGCAGTGCCGACAGGGGGAACACTGAAGCTTTCTTT
CDR3aa: CASSADRGNTEAFF

abundance: -
d_gene: TRBD1
j_gene: TRBJ2-5
v_gene: TRBV6-6
CDR3nt: TGTGCCAGCAGCCCAGGGGGCCAAGAGACCCAGTACTTC
CDR3aa: CASSPGGQETQYF

abundance: -
d_gene: TRBD1
j_gene: TRBJ1-2
v_gene: TRBV19
CDR3nt: TGTGCCAGTACTGCCTGGAGGACAGGGTCTAATGGCTACACCTTC
CDR3aa: CASTAWRTGSNGYTF

abundance: -
d_gene: -
j_gene: TRBJ1-4
v_gene: TRBV29-1
CDR3nt: TGCAGCGGGGGGGATGAAAAACTGTTTTTT
CDR3aa: CSGGDEKLFF

abundance: few
d_gene: -
j_gene: TRBJ2-1
v_gene: TRBV30
CDR3nt: TGTGCCTGGAGTGTAGCAGAGCAGTTCTTC
CDR3aa: CAWSVAEQFF

abundance: few
d_gene: -
j_gene: TRBJ2-1
v_gene: TRBV7-7
CDR3nt: TGTGCTAGCAGCCGCGTCAGGGATGGGGAGCAGTTCTTC
CDR3aa: CASSRVRDGEQFF

abundance: -
d_gene: TRBD2
j_gene: TRBJ2-1
v_gene: TRBV6-5
CDR3nt: TGTGCCAGCAGTTACCCTAGCGGGAGGGCCGGGAATGAGCAGTTCTTC
CDR3aa: CASSYPSGRAGNEQFF

abundance: few
d_gene: TRBD2
j_gene: TRBJ2-5
v_gene: TRBV7-3
CDR3nt: TGTGCCAGCAGCCCCAGCGGGAGTGGGCAAGAGACCCAGTACTTC
CDR3aa: CASSPSGSGQETQYF

abundance: few
d_gene: TRBD1
j_gene: TRBJ1-2
v_gene: TRBV6-1
CDR3nt: TGTGCCAGCAGTTGGCAGGGGGGAAATGGCTACACCTTC
CDR3aa: CASSWQGGNGYTF

abundance: few
d_gene: -
j_gene: TRBJ1-5
v_gene: TRBV18
CDR3nt: TGTGCCAGCCAGAAAGGGACTGGTGATCAGCCCCAGCATTTT
CDR3aa: CASQKGTGDQPQHF

abundance: -
d_gene: TRBD1
j_gene: TRBJ1-1
v_gene: TRBV27
CDR3nt: TGTGCCAGCAGTTTATTTGTGGACAGGGAACTGTACACTGAAGCTTTCTTT
CDR3aa: CASSLFVDRELYTEAFF

abundance: -
d_gene: -
j_gene: TRBJ2-3
v_gene: TRBV6-5
CDR3nt: TGTGCCAGCAGTTACTCATGGAGGGGGCCAGATACGCAGTATTTT
CDR3aa: CASSYSWRGPDTQYF

abundance: -
d_gene: TRBD1
j_gene: TRBJ1-4
v_gene: TRBV30
CDR3nt: TGTGCCTGGACAGGGGGGGAAAAACTGTTTTTT
CDR3aa: CAWTGGEKLFF

abundance: -
d_gene: TRBD2
j_gene: TRBJ2-3
v_gene: TRBV9
CDR3nt: TGTGCCAGCAGCGTCGGACTAGCGGGAGCAGATACGCAGTATTTT
CDR3aa: CASSVGLAGADTQYF

abundance: once
d_gene: -
j_gene: TRBJ2-7
v_gene: TRBV19
CDR3nt: TGTGCCAGTAGTTCTCCTTCTTCCAGGGAGCAGTACTTC
CDR3aa: CASSSPSSREQYF

abundance: few
d_gene: -
j_gene: TRBJ2-5
v_gene: TRBV19
CDR3nt: TGTGCCAGTAGATCAGTCGTTCAAGAGACCCAGTACTTC
CDR3aa: CASRSVVQETQYF

abundance: few
d_gene: TRBD2
j_gene: TRBJ2-2
v_gene: TRBV7-2
CDR3nt: TGTGCCAGCAGCATTCTAGCGGTCACCGGGGAGCTGTTTTTT
CDR3aa: CASSILAVTGELFF

abundance: few
d_gene: TRBD2
j_gene: TRBJ2-1
v_gene: TRBV7-6
CDR3nt: TGTGCCAGCAGCAGTAGCGGGAGGGTATACAATGAGCAGTTCTTC
CDR3aa: CASSSSGRVYNEQFF

abundance: -
d_gene: -
j_gene: TRBJ2-5
v_gene: TRBV5-1
CDR3nt: TGCGCCAGCAGCCCACAAATCCCGGGGGAAGAGACCCAGTACTTC
CDR3aa: CASSPQIPGEETQYF

abundance: few
d_gene: TRBD2
j_gene: TRBJ2-1
v_gene: TRBV11-2
CDR3nt: TGTGCCAGCAGCCCCCCAGGCGGGAGGGGGAACAATGAGCAGTTCTTC
CDR3aa: CASSPPGGRGNNEQFF

abundance: few
d_gene: -
j_gene: TRBJ2-5
v_gene: TRBV12-5
CDR3nt: TGTGCTAGTGAGGACAGATGGGAGACCCAGTACTTC
CDR3aa: CASEDRWETQYF

abundance: few
d_gene: TRBD1
j_gene: TRBJ1-4
v_gene: TRBV11-2
CDR3nt: TGTGCCAGCAGCTCTCGGGACAGGGTGATGGAAAAACTGTTTTTT
CDR3aa: CASSSRDRVMEKLFF

abundance: -
d_gene: -
j_gene: TRBJ2-6
v_gene: TRBV7-3
CDR3nt: TGTGCCAGCAGCTTAAATCAGGGGTCTGGGGCCAACGTCCTGACTTTC
CDR3aa: CASSLNQGSGANVLTF

abundance: -
d_gene: TRBD1
j_gene: TRBJ2-1
v_gene: TRBV7-9
CDR3nt: TGTGCCAGCAGCTTAGCGTGGACAGGCTTAAAAGCCTACAATGAGCAGTTCTTC
CDR3aa: CASSLAWTGLKAYNEQFF

abundance: few
d_gene: -
j_gene: TRBJ2-7
v_gene: TRBV15
CDR3nt: TGTGCCACCAGAAAACTCCTAGCCTACGAGCAGTACTTC
CDR3aa: CATRKLLAYEQYF

abundance: few
d_gene: TRBD2
j_gene: TRBJ2-7
v_gene: TRBV6-5
CDR3nt: TGTGCCAGCAGTTACGGTAGAGCGGGAGCGAGATACGAGCAGTACTTC
CDR3aa: CASSYGRAGARYEQYF

abundance: -
d_gene: -
j_gene: TRBJ2-3
v_gene: TRBV14
CDR3nt: TGTGCCAGCAGCCAAGACCACAGCTCTAGCACAGATACGCAGTATTTT
CDR3aa: CASSQDHSSSTDTQYF

abundance: few
d_gene: TRBD2
j_gene: TRBJ2-2
v_gene: TRBV5-4
CDR3nt: TGTGCCAGCAGCCAATGGAGCGGGAGGGACACCGGGGAGCTGTTTTTT
CDR3aa: CASSQWSGRDTGELFF

abundance: -
d_gene: -
j_gene: TRBJ1-2
v_gene: TRBV30
CDR3nt: TGTGCCTGGAGTGTACAACAGGGAAAGTATGGCTACACCTTC
CDR3aa: CAWSVQQGKYGYTF

abundance: -
d_gene: -
j_gene: TRBJ2-2
v_gene: TRBV14
CDR3nt: TGTGCCAGCAGCCAAGGGGGCTTCACCGGGGAGCTGTTTTTT
CDR3aa: CASSQGGFTGELFF

abundance: few
d_gene: -
j_gene: TRBJ1-4
v_gene: TRBV29-1
CDR3nt: TGCAGCGTTCGAGAGGCAACTAATGAAAAACTGTTTTTT
CDR3aa: CSVREATNEKLFF

abundance: few
d_gene: -
j_gene: TRBJ2-5
v_gene: TRBV7-9
CDR3nt: TGTGCCAGCAGCCTTAGTTCCCTACAAGAGACCCAGTACTTC
CDR3aa: CASSLSSLQETQYF

abundance: -
d_gene: -
j_gene: TRBJ1-2
v_gene: TRBV7-2
CDR3nt: TGTGCCAGCAGCTCCCGGGGGAGGGGGGACGGGCAGGGCTACACCTTC
CDR3aa: CASSSRGRGDGQGYTF

abundance: few
d_gene: TRBD1
j_gene: TRBJ1-4
v_gene: TRBV7-9
CDR3nt: TGTGCCAGCAGCTTACCGGACAGGGCTTTTGAAAAACTGTTTTTT
CDR3aa: CASSLPDRAFEKLFF

abundance: few
d_gene: -
j_gene: TRBJ2-7
v_gene: TRBV30
CDR3nt: TGTGCCTGGAGCAAGGGAGAGGGGCAGTACTTC
CDR3aa: CAWSKGEGQYF

abundance: -
d_gene: -
j_gene: TRBJ2-7
v_gene: TRBV4-3
CDR3nt: TGCGCCAGCAGCCAAGAACTGGACTACCACTACGAGCAGTACTTC
CDR3aa: CASSQELDYHYEQYF

abundance: -
d_gene: -
j_gene: TRBJ2-7
v_gene: TRBV7-9
CDR3nt: TGTGCCAGCAGCTTAAGGTCCGGCGGGGCTACCGATCGACACGAGCAGTACTTC
CDR3aa: CASSLRSGGATDRHEQYF